These T cell receptor beta chains were read from a single sample in a study of blood T cell repertoires in COVID-19. Data came from immunoSEQ multiplex PCR; TCRdb stores just in-frame clones and leaves some out. The sample shows fewer than 250,000 clones, 85% to 90% of them seen only once. Input material: peripheral blood. Receptors were obtained from a woman aged 70-85 years with acute or convalescent COVID-19. Both conserved end residues are part of each CDR3. The D gene is left open where the match is weak. A row's size may be missing; if present it is once, few, many or a size class.

CDR3: CASSLGPTSSQETQYF
DNA: TGTGCCAGCAGCTTAGGTCCGACTAGTAGCCAAGAGACCCAGTACTTC
size: -
V: TRBV5-6
J: TRBJ2-5
D: -

CDR3: CASSLDRGKYGYTF
DNA: TGCGCCAGCAGCTTAGACAGGGGCAAGTATGGCTACACCTTC
size: -
V: TRBV5-1
J: TRBJ1-2
D: TRBD1

CDR3: CASSILGVYEQYF
DNA: TGTGCCAGCAGCATCCTAGGGGTCTACGAGCAGTACTTC
size: -
V: TRBV3-1/TRBV3-2
J: TRBJ2-7
D: -

CDR3: CASSVTAPEYSNQPQHF
DNA: TGTGCCAGCAGTGTGACAGCCCCGGAGTATAGCAATCAGCCCCAGCATTTT
size: -
V: TRBV6-2/TRBV6-3
J: TRBJ1-5
D: -

CDR3: CASSPPGLGGLTEAFF
DNA: TGTGCCAGCTCACCACCTGGCCTCGGGGGGCTCACTGAAGCTTTCTTT
size: -
V: TRBV18
J: TRBJ1-1
D: -

CDR3: CAISARSGESVKQYF
DNA: TGTGCCATCAGCGCCCGTTCGGGGGAGTCGGTCAAGCAGTACTTC
size: -
V: TRBV10-3
J: TRBJ2-7
D: -

CDR3: CASSPSLAGDTEAFF
DNA: TGTGCCAGCTCACCCTCCCTGGCGGGGGACACTGAAGCTTTCTTT
size: -
V: TRBV18
J: TRBJ1-1
D: -

CDR3: CASSLLLSTGELFF
DNA: TGTGCCAGCAGCTTACTTCTAAGCACCGGGGAGCTGTTTTTT
size: once
V: TRBV11-2
J: TRBJ2-2
D: -

CDR3: CASSPGQGVQETQYF
DNA: TGTGCCAGCAGCCCGGGACAGGGAGTCCAAGAGACCCAGTACTTC
size: -
V: TRBV11-2
J: TRBJ2-5
D: TRBD1

CDR3: CASSPLSGMVGGELFF
DNA: TGTGCCAGCAGCCCCCTGAGCGGGATGGTAGGCGGGGAGCTGTTTTTT
size: -
V: TRBV11-2
J: TRBJ2-2
D: TRBD2

CDR3: CAISPSGTSYEQFF
DNA: TGTGCCATCAGCCCTTCCGGGACTTCATATGAGCAGTTCTTC
size: -
V: TRBV10-3
J: TRBJ2-1
D: -

CDR3: CASSPGGNTEAFF
DNA: TGCGCCAGCAGCCCGGGGGGGAACACTGAAGCTTTCTTT
size: -
V: TRBV10-1
J: TRBJ1-1
D: -

CDR3: CASSSRTRTDTQYF
DNA: TGTGCCAGCAGTTCGAGGACTCGCACAGATACGCAGTATTTT
size: -
V: TRBV7-2
J: TRBJ2-3
D: -

CDR3: CASSPDSNSGNTIYF
DNA: TGTGCCAGCAGCCCGGACAGCAACTCTGGAAACACCATATATTTT
size: -
V: TRBV2
J: TRBJ1-3
D: -

CDR3: CATPRGRRYEQYF
DNA: TGTGCCACCCCCCGGGGGAGACGCTACGAGCAGTACTTC
size: -
V: TRBV24-1
J: TRBJ2-7
D: -

CDR3: CASSNPPGVVQFF
DNA: TGTGCCAGCAGCAACCCCCCGGGGGTGGTGCAGTTCTTC
size: -
V: TRBV11-3
J: TRBJ2-1
D: -

CDR3: CASSILQGTDTQYF
DNA: TGTGCCAGTAGTATATTACAGGGCACAGATACGCAGTATTTT
size: -
V: TRBV19
J: TRBJ2-3
D: -